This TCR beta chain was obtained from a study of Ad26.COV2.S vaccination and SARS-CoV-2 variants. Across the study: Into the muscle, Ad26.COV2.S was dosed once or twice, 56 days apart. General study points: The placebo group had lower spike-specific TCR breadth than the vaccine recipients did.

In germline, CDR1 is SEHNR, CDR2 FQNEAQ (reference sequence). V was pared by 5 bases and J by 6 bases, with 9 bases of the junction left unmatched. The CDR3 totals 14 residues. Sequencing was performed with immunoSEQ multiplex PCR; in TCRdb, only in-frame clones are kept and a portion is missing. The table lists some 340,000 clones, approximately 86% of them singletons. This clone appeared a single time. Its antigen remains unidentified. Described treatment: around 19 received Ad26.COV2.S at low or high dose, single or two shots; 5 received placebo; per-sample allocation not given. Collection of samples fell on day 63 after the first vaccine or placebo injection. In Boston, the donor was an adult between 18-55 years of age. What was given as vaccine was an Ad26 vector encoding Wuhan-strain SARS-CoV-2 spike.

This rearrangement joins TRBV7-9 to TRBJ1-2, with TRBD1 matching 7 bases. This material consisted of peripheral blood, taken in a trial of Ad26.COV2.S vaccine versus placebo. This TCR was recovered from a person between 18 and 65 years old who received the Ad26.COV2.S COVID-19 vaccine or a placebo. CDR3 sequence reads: CASSPREGADGYTF. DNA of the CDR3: TGTGCCAGCAGCCCCAGGGAGGGGGCGGATGGCTACACCTTC.